This record looks at one T cell receptor (beta chain) sequence and its context. The target of this receptor is not known. Base quality data are lacking; no much larger clone is found one base away. Library preparation used the immunoSEQ multiplex PCR assay. For the multiplex PCR, a mixture combining 60 forward primers for TCR Vbeta segments and 13 reverse primers for TCR Jbeta segments was used. A multiplex PCR assay on genomic DNA amplified the CDR3 region of rearranged TCR beta genes. Amplified TCR beta libraries were sequenced as 87-base-pair reads on the Illumina HiSeq System. As for the original processing: Across the 700 or so repertoires, a later analysis counted roughly 77 million unique TCR beta chains, roughly 11 million of which were shared by at least two donors. To remove PCR and sequencing errors, raw reads were error-corrected and collapsed into unique sequences using a nearest-neighbor algorithm that merged closely related sequences. V, D and J gene segments were assigned by aligning CDR3 sequences to IMGT reference sequences. For a sequence to be retained, a match of at least six nucleotides was required to both a V gene segment and a J gene segment. Rearrangements were classified as productive when the CDR3 lacked stop codons and remained in frame with V and J, and all other rearrangements were classified as non-productive. Following IMGT convention, CDR3 was defined as the stretch from the second conserved V-encoded cysteine up to the conserved J-encoded phenylalanine. The earlier analysis of a few hundred of the donors excluded any sequence lacking an unambiguous match to a single V gene segment. An earlier analysis of 500 to 600 of the donors classified V segments as functional when productive rearrangements were above 56.7% and as segregating when the standard deviation between donors was above 5%. A statistical classification framework was built to diagnose cytomegalovirus status from the catalog of TCR beta chain sequences. In a later analysis, TCR nucleotide sequences were compared against IMGT/GENE-DB human TR gene sequences so that V and J genes could be assigned. The TCRdist pipeline was used in a later analysis to assign CDR3 sequences and most-parsimonious VDJ recombination scenarios. In a later analysis, each TCR beta chain was defined by its CDR3 amino acid sequence together with its V-gene family, and reads lacking a unique V-gene family were excluded. To address suspected cross-contamination and a sequencing artifact, a later analysis removed approximately 600 highly shared, low-generation-probability nucleotide sequences. In a later analysis, a clonal expansion index was calculated for each public chain from normalized within-repertoire ranks of inferred template counts. In a later analysis, generation probabilities were computed with a VDJ recombination model fitted to out-of-frame rearrangements, and the resulting probabilities were checked against IGoR. Hypergeometric tests were used in a later analysis to score TCR-TCR, TCR-HLA and TCR-CMV co-occurrence, with a repertoire-size bias correction applied to the TCR pairs. False discovery rates were estimated in a later analysis by permuting HLA or CMV assignments 20 times. In a later analysis, co-occurring TCRs were grouped with DBSCAN, and TCRdist sequence similarity was added when clustering was performed within HLA-allele-positive subsets. For co-occurrence clustering, repertoires with fewer than 30,000 or more than 120,000 public chains were excluded, along with 5 or 6 repertoires with anomalous nucleotide sharing. This immuneACCESS table, as held by TCRdb, lists in-frame sequences with V and J called but not all clones. Of the missing ones, under half trace to an unresolved V gene in checked studies; the others have no known cause. The V and J calls and clone size are taken from that table; D and trimming were inferred from the DNA. The sample has about 190,000 clones on record, 80% to 85% of them singletons. The leading ten clones occupy about 1.1% of the sample.

From its cysteine to its phenylalanine, the CDR3 spans 14 amino acids. Just the 42-base CDR3 DNA is kept, in frame starting at base 1. The V and J ends are trimmed by 3 bases and 0 bases, leaving 8 bases between them. From a lookup of the germline V gene, CDR1 and CDR2 are SGHVS and FQNEAQ. The cohort was made up of hundreds of healthy bone marrow donors. All cohort members were sampled while nominally healthy, although unrecorded immune exposures were likely present. The donor tested CMV seronegative, placing the donor among the 350 or so seronegative members of the cohort. Every donor gave a peripheral blood sample, and the peripheral blood mononuclear cells from that sample were used for TCR beta sequencing. Genomic DNA was extracted from the blood cell samples with the Qiagen DNeasy Blood Extraction Kit. The entry originates in a study of cytomegalovirus exposure and HLA in healthy donors (dated by TCRdb to 2015 to 2018). Study-level background: An earlier analysis of approximately 590 of the donors reported roughly 300 Gb of sequence data and approximately 110 million unique TCR beta sequences from about 179 million T cells. Approximately 310 gigabases of sequencing data and around 80 million unique TCR sequences made up an early release that covered under 750 HLA-typed donors. Of the roughly 430 genotyped donors, roughly 80% fell in the genetic ancestry cluster associated with self-reported Caucasian donors. The study was designed to test whether signatures of past pathogen exposure could be identified by cataloging public T cell receptors. The study profiled the T cell repertoires of some 610 subjects by immunosequencing and related them to cytomegalovirus serostatus. Besides the first cohort of around 700 subjects, a separate validation cohort made up of 120 different subjects was used. The study combined high-throughput TCR immunosequencing, statistical association of individual TCRs with disease status, and machine learning to predict cytomegalovirus infection status. A later analysis re-examined previously published TCR beta repertoires from about 700 donors and added high-resolution HLA genotyping to investigate patterns of TCR occurrence. Rather than drawing on any new phenotypic data, the later analysis identified candidate immune exposures from TCR beta sequences and the way those sequences occurred across donors. To decide whether each TCR beta V gene segment behaved as functional or pseudogenic, an earlier analysis of approximately 600 of the donors relied on high-throughput TCR beta sequencing. Alongside the repertoire data, information on donor age, sex, ethnicity and CMV serostatus was compiled. A later genetic analysis used genome-wide SNP genotypes for about three fifths of the 666 donors, treating that subset as a discovery cohort. All discovery cohort repertoires had been generated using a single sequencing platform. HLA typing covered class I and class II loci at four-digit resolution. The number of typed donors differed by locus: 629-630 for A, B, C, DRB1 and DQB1; 500 to 550 for DQA1; some 590 for DPA1; and around 450 for DPB1. Because of strong linkage in the cohort, roughly five DR-DQ haplotypes were treated as single units for association and clustering. Among some 410 genotyped donors of the cohort, an average of approximately 200,000 unique TCR beta nucleotide sequences was sequenced per donor, of which 15% to 20% were non-productive. Overall study results and their limits: The study gave a list of some 150 TCR beta chains associated with cytomegalovirus. A few of the identified cytomegalovirus-associated TCR beta chains were confirmed in vitro to be specific for cytomegalovirus antigens. The classifier was reported to diagnose cytomegalovirus status with high specificity and sensitivity in both the original cohort and the validation cohort. Sequencing depth was assumed to be roughly uniform across donors in the presence/absence analyses, though that assumption may not hold. In a later analysis, several top co-occurrence clusters were reported to appear linked to parvovirus B19, influenza, CMV and Epstein-Barr virus. When HLA alleles, especially DR and DQ, strongly co-occurred, TCR associations were difficult to assign to individual alleles. The earlier analysis of approximately 590 of the donors excluded approximately 15 rarely observed V segments, including chromosome 9 orphons, because counts were too low. In a later analysis, most CMV-associated TCR beta chains were found to appear HLA-restricted, with HLA associations seemingly driven largely by CMV exposure. The sequencing pipeline was judged likely to have produced a cluster of highly shared sequence variants as a technical artifact. V-gene and J-gene trimming of TCR beta chains was associated with a missense DCLRE1C variant in a later genetic analysis, and the association was replicated in an independent cohort. Only TCR beta chains were sequenced in this cohort, and the absence of alpha or paired-chain data limited detectable features. Because HLA typing was missing for some donors at each locus, association tests included only the typed subset. Some IMGT-functional V segments, including TRBV6-2 and TRBV6-3, could not be told apart with the 87-base-pair reads, so those segments were excluded. While some public TCRs were present in many individuals, most TCR sequences turned up only very rarely across donors. A later genetic analysis reported fewer N-insertions in productive TCRs among donors in an Asian-associated ancestry cluster than the roughly 700-donor mean. According to the authors, the approach could potentially be generalized to other disease states and immunological phenotypes. A further reported finding was that TCR beta sequences accurately predicted the HLA-A and HLA-B alleles for most subjects in the first cohort. The only immune exposure information available for the cohort was CMV serostatus. In a later analysis, HLA-associated TCR beta chains were found to be more clonally expanded and to have lower generation probabilities than equally common non-associated chains. In a later analysis, TCR association rates were found to vary across HLA loci, with the most associated TCRs seen for DRB1 alleles and the fewest for HLA-C alleles. An earlier analysis of 587 of the donors showed that most TCR beta V segments appeared in productive rearrangements either about 87% or about 30% of the time, which broadly matched IMGT annotations. Linkage disequilibrium might explain the correlated functional status among segregating V segments, but an unknown experimental factor could not be excluded. At a false discovery rate of 0.05, a later analysis linked about 16,000 TCR beta sequences to specific HLA alleles.

Sequencing was performed on PBMCs. The sequence links TRBV7-8 to TRBJ2-5; the D segment cannot be called with confidence. This clonotype was obtained from a woman between 35 and 50 years old in good health and CMV-seronegative. The CDR3 has the sequence CASSLRHNQETQYF. The sequence in DNA is TGTGCCAGCAGCTTGAGACACAACCAAGAGACCCAGTACTTC.